The source of this TCR beta chain is a study of low-dose radiotherapy and immunotherapy resistance in tumors. Both TCRalpha and TCRbeta chains were reverse transcribed with V-gene-specific primers. Amplification, which lasted 20 to 25 PCR cycles, used a constant-region primer and V-primer adapter to amplify TCRs. In vitro transcription amplified the mRNA that had been isolated. TCRdb re-called the reads with MiXCR, one entry per CDR3 protein. This sample has more than 70,000 distinct CDR3 sequences; 20% to 25% occur once, and the top ten carry 13%. This sample's time point: after trial treatment. The treatment denotes: LDRT plus nivolumab, ipilimumab, low-dose cyclophosphamide and aspirin (RACIN trial). In this sample, this clonotype turned up many times. The CDR3 contains 14 residues. V was clipped by 2 bases and J by 1 base, with 8 bases between them. Germline CDR1 reads MNHNS; CDR2 reads SASEGT.

The sequence was obtained from a female donor with ovarian cancer. This chain uses TRBV6-1 with TRBJ1-2; D call uncertain. Sample: PBMCs, taken after low-dose radiotherapy plus immunotherapy. CDR3 sequence (DNA): TGTGCCAGCAGTGAATTCGGGAATAACTATGGCTACACCTTC. Its protein is CASSEFGNNYGYTF.